The rows below give T cell receptor beta chains drawn from one sample of a study of a mutant IDH1 vaccine in newly diagnosed glioma. Repertoires were generated with immunoSEQ multiplex PCR, while TCRdb's copy carries only in-frame clones and drops some. The sample has over 55,000 clones; about 81% are singletons. These receptors' antigens are unknown. The source material was PBMCs, sampled from a glioma patient whose treatment included an IDH1 peptide vaccine. The receptors derive from a woman in her thirties or forties with glioma. Some clones in this sample may be carry-over from other donors' samples. Both conserved end residues are part of each CDR3. Each record gives: J gene, CDR3 length, V gene, CDR3 protein.

>TRBJ1-1|11|TRBV20-1
CSAGGYTEAFF
>TRBJ2-5|15|TRBV7-9
CASSPVGEGRETQYF
>TRBJ2-5|14|TRBV2
CASSEAVGLETQYF
>TRBJ2-5|16|TRBV7-2
CASSSGRGGGLETQYF
>TRBJ2-1|15|TRBV5-1
CASSLGSSDYNEQFF
>TRBJ2-1|16|TRBV6-5
CASSYSFRLAGNEQFF
>TRBJ1-1|10|TRBV20-1
CSARVGEAFF
>TRBJ1-2|12|TRBV5-1
CASSFDRGGYTF
>TRBJ2-1|14|TRBV4-1
CASSQEGQGDEQFF
>TRBJ1-2|15|TRBV30
CAWSVISKVNYGYTF
>TRBJ2-7|12|TRBV2
CASSEWGYEQYF
>TRBJ2-7|15|TRBV6-5
CASSSNRDRGNEQYF
>TRBJ1-5|15|TRBV7-8
CASSLGHQLNQPQHF
>TRBJ2-7|16|TRBV4-2
CASSQAVGGGLYEQYF
>TRBJ2-7|13|TRBV5-1
CASSLLGTYEQYF
>TRBJ1-5|14|TRBV2
CASSEHDRDIPQHF
>TRBJ1-4|14|TRBV6-4
CASLGQGAHEKLFF
>TRBJ2-2|15|TRBV6-6
CASSYPSQGTGELFF
>TRBJ1-1|14|TRBV10-3
CAIRGLAGNTEAFF
>TRBJ2-7|13|TRBV27
CASSSGGAGEQYF
>TRBJ2-7|16|TRBV27
CASSPKGHRLAYEQYF
>TRBJ2-1|11|TRBV30
CAWSRELEQFF
>TRBJ2-3|16|TRBV30
CAWKAGGLLSTDTQYF
>TRBJ1-5|12|TRBV5-8
CASSLLFQPQHF
>TRBJ2-7|12|TRBV2
CASIQEGYEQYF
>TRBJ1-2|15|TRBV19
CASSMYRGPFGGYTF
>TRBJ2-3|14|TRBV9
CASSPGPPADTQYF
>TRBJ1-5|13|TRBV6-6
CASSTGPQVSQHF
>TRBJ1-2|13|TRBV5-1
CASSSSGDYGYTF
>TRBJ1-2|17|TRBV5-5
CASSSQGVAIPNYGYTF
>TRBJ2-1|14|TRBV7-2
CASSLGLAYNEQFF
>TRBJ2-7|13|TRBV2
CASTGQGSYEQYF
>TRBJ2-1|16|TRBV7-3
CASSLGGAGGYNEQFF
>TRBJ2-1|17|TRBV5-6
CASSLAGWAGGFNEQFF
>TRBJ2-7|15|TRBV5-1
CASSPQPQGTYEQYF
>TRBJ1-5|12|TRBV27
CASRTGVQPQHF